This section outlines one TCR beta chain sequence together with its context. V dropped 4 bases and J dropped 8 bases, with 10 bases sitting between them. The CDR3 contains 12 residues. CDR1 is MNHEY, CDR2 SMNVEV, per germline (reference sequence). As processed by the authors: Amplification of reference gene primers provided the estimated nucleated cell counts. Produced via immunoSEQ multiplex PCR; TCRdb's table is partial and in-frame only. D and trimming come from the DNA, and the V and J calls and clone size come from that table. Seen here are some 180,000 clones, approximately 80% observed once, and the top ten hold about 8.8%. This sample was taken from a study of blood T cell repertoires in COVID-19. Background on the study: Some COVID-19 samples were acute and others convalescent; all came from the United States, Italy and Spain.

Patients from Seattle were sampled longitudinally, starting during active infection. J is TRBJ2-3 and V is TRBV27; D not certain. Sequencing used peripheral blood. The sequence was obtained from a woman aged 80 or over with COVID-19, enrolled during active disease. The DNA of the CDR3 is TGTGCCAGCAGTTCGCCCCGGAGTACGCAGTATTTT. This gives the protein CASSSPRSTQYF.